This T cell receptor (beta chain) is from a study of blood T cell repertoires in COVID-19. Sequencing used immunoSEQ multiplex PCR; TCRdb keeps in-frame clones, though not all of them. This table holds 250,000 to 300,000 clones, over 75% found once. The TCR was taken from a man aged 18 to 30 who had recovered from COVID-19. The source material was PBMCs or T cells enriched from blood (not recorded which).

DNA of the CDR3: TGTGCCAGCAGCCCCCAGCAGGGGGCTGGTGAGCAGTTCTTC. Protein: CASSPQQGAGEQFF. This chain joins TRBV7-2 and TRBJ2-1; 8 bases align to TRBD1. The CDR3 has 14 residues. Germline values: CDR1 SGHTA, CDR2 FQGNSA. The V segment lost 5 bases and the J segment 9 bases; nucleotides outside the gene matches: 9.